The 24 T cell receptor beta chains reported below all come from one sample, sequenced in a study of shared clonotypes between healthy human individuals. Assay: immunoSEQ multiplex PCR; the TCRdb copy retains only in-frame clones and omits some. The sample has about 1 million clones; about 75% are singletons. Sequencing input: memory CD4+ T cells sorted from blood. Subset given: CD45RA-negative fraction. The receptors originated from a man aged 18 to 30 in good health.

V usage is TRBV18 and J usage is TRBJ2-1, with 7 bases identical to TRBD2. This CDR3 comprises 15 residues. The J segment lost 5 bases and the V segment lost 2 bases, leaving 6 bases of the junction unmatched. Germline V gene lookup returns CDR1 KGHSH and CDR2 LQKENI. CDR3 sequence: CASSPGAGANNEQFF. CDR3 sequence (DNA): TGTGCCAGCTCACCAGGGGCGGGAGCGAACAATGAGCAGTTCTTC. The variable domain in full, with the rest retrieved from reference TRBV18 and TRBJ2-1, is NAGVMQNPRHLVRRRGQEARLRCSPMKGHSHVYWYRQLPEEGLKFMVYLQKENIIDESGMPKERFSAEFPKEGPSILRIQQVVRGDSAAYFCASSPGAGANNEQFFGPGTRLTVL.

This clone has a handful of counts. J is TRBJ2-2 and V is TRBV5-1; TRBD1 matches 7 bases. Germline trimming cut 4 bases from V and 4 bases from J; bases unmatched to any gene: 4. CDR1 and CDR2 from the germline V gene are SGHRS and YFSETQ. CDR3 length: 14 residues. CDR3 DNA: TGCGCCAGCAGCCAGACAGGGCTCACCGGGGAGCTGTTTTTT. Translation: CASSQTGLTGELFF.

In regard to this clone: Other DNA sequences in this specimen translate into the identical CDR3. The gene calls are TRBV6-5 and TRBJ2-3; 12 bases are a match to TRBD2. Germline V gene data show CDR1 as MNHEY and CDR2 as SVGAGI. The CDR3 sequence is 14 residues long. J lost 3 bases, V lost 5 bases, and 0 bases had no gene match. The CDR3 region is CASSGLAGTDTQYF. The CDR3 nucleotides read TGTGCCAGCAGTGGACTAGCGGGGACAGATACGCAGTATTTT.

The genes are TRBV7-9 and TRBJ2-3, with D uncertain. Trimming left V 6 bases short and J 0 bases short, with 13 bases between. The length of the CDR3 is 15 residues. Germline-derived CDR1 and CDR2 are SEHNR and FQNEAQ (reference sequence). The DNA of the CDR3 is TGTGCCAGCAGTTACTTTGGGCCGAGCACAGATACGCAGTATTTT. This translates into CASSYFGPSTDTQYF. The variable domain in full, with the rest retrieved from reference TRBV7-9 and TRBJ2-3, is DTGVSQNPRHKITKRGQNVTFRCDPISEHNRLYWYRQTLGQGPEFLTYFQNEAQLEKSRLLSDRFSAERPKGSFSTLEIQRTEQGDSAMYLCASSYFGPSTDTQYFGPGTRLTVL.

The CDR3 spells CASSPEGLAGVNIQYF. The CDR3 nucleotides are TGCGCCAGCAGCCCCGAGGGACTAGCGGGAGTTAACATTCAGTACTTC. This chain uses TRBV5-1 with TRBJ2-4, with TRBD2 matching 14 bases. With 4 bases clipped from V and 7 bases from J, the junction kept 7 bases outside the gene matches. CDR3 length: 16 amino acids. In germline, CDR1 is SGHRS, CDR2 YFSETQ.

This clone was picked up one time. The V gene is TRBV11-3, the J gene TRBJ1-5; D is ambiguous. The V end was cut by 6 bases, the J end by 5 bases, with 8 bases between. CDR3 length: 12 amino acids. Germline-derived CDR1 and CDR2 are SGHNT and YENEEA. In nucleotides, the CDR3 is TGTGCCAGCAGTAGGAGTCATCAGCCCCAGCATTTT. Translated: CASSRSHQPQHF.

The V gene is TRBV19, the J gene TRBJ1-1; 9 bases line up with TRBD1. Germline CDR1 reads LNHDA; CDR2 reads SQIVND (reference sequence). The CDR3 is 16 residues long. The ends lost 7 bases at V and 1 base at J; junction bases unmatched: 10. This chain's CDR3 is CASTLYQGQGNTEAFF. CDR3 DNA sequence: TGTGCCAGTACCCTATATCAGGGACAGGGGAACACTGAAGCTTTCTTT. Complete variable domain (other parts from reference TRBV19 and TRBJ1-1): DGGITQSPKYLFRKEGQNVTLSCEQNLNHDAMYWYRQDPGQGLRLIYYSQIVNDFQKGDIAEGYSVSREKKESFPLTVTSAQKNPTAFYLCASTLYQGQGNTEAFFGQGTRLTVV.

This sequence joins TRBV10-3 and TRBJ1-2; tentative D call: TRBD1 (6 bases). The CDR3 contains 13 residues. V dropped 4 bases and J dropped 0 bases, with 6 bases sitting between them. Germline V gene data show CDR1 as ENHRY and CDR2 as SYGVKD. CDR3 bases: TGTGCCATCAGTGCAGGGGCTAACTATGGCTACACCTTC. It yields the protein CAISAGANYGYTF.

On this clone: Other DNA sequences in the sample encode the same CDR3. The chain combines TRBV30 with TRBJ2-3; 7 nucleotides align to TRBD1. V dropped 0 bases and J dropped 4; count of bases not matched to a gene: 1. From germline, CDR1 is GTSNPN and CDR2 SVGIG (reference sequence). This CDR3 is 13 amino acids long. In DNA form, the CDR3 reads TGTGCCTGGAGTGTAGGGGGCGCAGATACGCAGTATTTT. Encoded protein: CAWSVGGADTQYF.

This chain links TRBV10-3 with TRBJ1-1; D call uncertain. Trimming left V 7 bases short and J 1 base short, with 13 bases between. Germline V lookup: CDR1 ENHRY, CDR2 SYGVKD. CDR3 size: 14 residues. Here the CDR3 DNA reads TGTGCCATCAAAAGTTCTACGGGGAACACTGAAGCTTTCTTT. Protein: CAIKSSTGNTEAFF.

This clone was detected a few times. The chain joins TRBV29-1 to TRBJ2-3, with 9 bases lining up with TRBD2. J gave up 1 base and V 6 bases, and 5 bases lay outside the gene matches. The CDR3 is 14 amino acids. Germline CDR1 is SQVTM and CDR2 is ANQGSEA. The CDR3 here is CSVTGGRGTDTQYF. The CDR3 DNA follows: TGCAGCGTGACGGGCGGGAGGGGCACAGATACGCAGTATTTT.

The chain couples TRBV9 to TRBJ2-1; D call uncertain. The germline gives CDR1 SGDLS, CDR2 YYNGEE. CDR3 length equals 14 residues. Trimming removed 0 bases at V and 5 bases at J, with 9 bases between. The CDR3 reads CASSVAGENNEQFF. Written as DNA, the CDR3 is TGTGCCAGCAGCGTAGCTGGAGAGAACAATGAGCAGTTCTTC.

This clone appeared a few times. This chain uses TRBV5-1 with TRBJ1-2, with TRBD1 as a possible D gene (6 bases). CDR3 length: 13 residues. The germline CDR1 and CDR2 sequences are SGHRS and YFSETQ. Trimming took 3 bases from V and 7 from J, leaving 13 bases between them. The CDR3 DNA is TGCGCCAGCAGCTCTTCAGGGGACGTTGGCTACACCTTC. This codes for CASSSSGDVGYTF.

The chain employs TRBV4-1 and TRBJ1-4; D might be TRBD1 (6 bases). Trimming pared 2 bases from V and 2 bases from J, leaving 9 bases between. The CDR3 has 15 amino acids. Germline CDR1 and CDR2: MGHRA and YSYEKL. The CDR3 coding sequence is TGCGCCAGCAGCCAATCTGGACAGACTAATGAAAAACTGTTTTTT. Translated: CASSQSGQTNEKLFF.

Concerning this clone: Other DNA sequences in the same sample also yield this CDR3. This CDR3 is CASSYPGSYEQYF. CDR3 DNA sequence: TGTGCCAGCAGTTACCCCGGTTCCTACGAGCAGTACTTC. The chain links TRBV6-5 to TRBJ2-7; no clear D gene. The V gene's germline CDR1 is MNHEY and CDR2 SVGAGI. This CDR3 has 13 residues. The V and J ends lost 2 bases and 1 base respectively, with 6 bases between them.

The chain links TRBV10-3 to TRBJ2-1; 11 nucleotides match TRBD2. J lost 7 bases, V lost 6 bases, and 11 bases had no gene match. The CDR3 covers 16 residues. From germline, CDR1 is ENHRY and CDR2 SYGVKD. The DNA for the CDR3 is TGTGCCATCAGGGCCTTACTAGCGGGAGCTTATAATGAGCAGTTCTTC. This translates into CAIRALLAGAYNEQFF.

This chain joins TRBV21-1 and TRBJ2-7; TRBD1, the table's D call, was not compared with the DNA. TRBV21-1 is marked as a pseudogene. This CDR3 is built from 13 residues. CDR3 bases: TGTGCCAGCAGCAAGGGTGGGGCCAACGAGCAGTACTTC. Translating it yields CASSKGGANEQYF.

The V and J genes are TRBV5-1 and TRBJ2-7; D possibly corresponds to TRBD2 (6 bases). The germline V gene has CDR1 SGHRS and CDR2 YFSETQ. This CDR3 has 15 residues. V dropped 0 bases and J dropped 2 bases, with 12 bases sitting between them. The DNA for the CDR3 is TGCGCCAGCAGCTTGGACAGCGGGTTGGCCTACGAGCAGTACTTC. Translated, it gives CASSLDSGLAYEQYF.

This chain links TRBV4-3 with TRBJ2-7; 7 nucleotides line up with TRBD2. CDR3 length: 15 amino acids. V lost 5 bases and J lost 4; bases outside the gene matches: 11. Germline CDR1 LGHNA, CDR2 YSLEER. CDR3 in DNA: TGCGCCAGCAGCTCAGGCTCCCTAGCGGCTTACGAGCAGTACTTC. As protein: CASSSGSLAAYEQYF.

The J gene is TRBJ2-1, the V gene TRBV23-1, with D possibly TRBD1 on 6 matching bases. TRBV23-1 is an open reading frame whose function is uncertain. Trimming shortened V by 0 bases and J by 4 bases, and 19 bases separated the two germline ends. The CDR3 is 18 residues long. CDR3 DNA: TGCGCCAGCAGTCAATCGGCCTACAGGGAGTTAAGGTACAATGAGCAGTTCTTC. The encoded protein is CASSQSAYRELRYNEQFF.

In its sample, this clone was seen once. This CDR3 is CASGLVSKSSGARPHNEQFF. The CDR3 DNA sequence: TGTGCTAGTGGTTTGGTTTCCAAGTCTAGCGGAGCGAGACCGCACAATGAGCAGTTCTTC. V and J are TRBV12-5 and TRBJ2-1; TRBD2 matches 7 bases. The CDR3 has 20 residues. V dropped 0 bases and J dropped 5; count of bases not matched to a gene: 19. CDR1 is LGHNT, CDR2 FRNRAP, per germline.

In its sample, this clone was seen a few times. The V and J genes are TRBV27 and TRBJ2-2; D call uncertain. The CDR3 contains 15 residues. V lost 5 bases and J lost 1, with 11 bases in between. Germline V gene data show CDR1 as MNHEY and CDR2 as SMNVEV (reference sequence). CDR3 nucleotide sequence: TGTGCCAGCAGTCTGGTGAGGATGAACACCGGGGAGCTGTTTTTT. Protein sequence: CASSLVRMNTGELFF.

This clone turned up a few times. Other DNA sequences of this sample code for an identical CDR3. The V and J genes are TRBV28 and TRBJ1-1; D is ambiguous. V lost 2 bases to trimming and J lost 3 bases, with 7 bases between them. Germline V gene lookup returns CDR1 MDHEN and CDR2 SYDVKM. CDR3 length equals 13 residues. CDR3 coding DNA: TGTGCCAGCAGTTTAAGGAGGGACACTGAAGCTTTCTTT. This sequence encodes CASSLRRDTEAFF.

The chain links TRBV27 to TRBJ2-2; D possibly corresponds to TRBD1 (6 bases). Germline values: CDR1 MNHEY, CDR2 SMNVEV (reference sequence). The CDR3 has 15 residues. The V end was cut by 2 bases, the J end by 7 bases, with 14 bases between. The CDR3 region has the DNA TGTGCCAGCAGTTTACTCCCAGGGGATGGCGGGGAGCTGTTTTTT. As protein: CASSLLPGDGGELFF.